Below, 23 T cell receptor beta chains from the same sample are listed, as sequenced in a study of cytomegalovirus exposure and HLA in healthy donors. The PCR was carried out with 60 Vbeta primers and 13 Jbeta primers. Profiled with immunoSEQ multiplex PCR; TCRdb holds only in-frame clones, not every one. The data hold 150,000 to 200,000 clones, with 62% observed a single time. Sequencing used PBMCs. The receptor set was obtained from a man between 40 and 49 years old in good health and CMV-seronegative.

The chain uses TRBV2 and TRBJ1-1; 7 positions agree with TRBD1. The CDR3 consists of 17 residues. The V gene's germline CDR1 is SNHLY and CDR2 FYNNEI. V was pared by 3 bases and J by 1 base, with 11 bases of the junction left unmatched. The CDR3: CASSDKGAVASNTEAFF. CDR3 coding DNA: TGTGCCAGCAGTGACAAGGGGGCGGTCGCCTCGAACACTGAAGCTTTCTTT.

This clone was seen once. V and J are TRBV27 and TRBJ2-3; TRBD2 matches 9 bases. The CDR3 is made up of 23 amino acids. Germline V gene data show CDR1 as MNHEY and CDR2 as SMNVEV (reference sequence). V lost 0 bases to trimming and J lost 0 bases; unmatched junction nucleotides: 22. The DNA of the CDR3 is TGTGCCAGCAGTTTATCGATATACCCGACTAGCGGAGGAACTAGGGGAAGCACAGATACGCAGTATTTT. The encoded protein is CASSLSIYPTSGGTRGSTDTQYF.

The rearrangement joins TRBV2 to TRBJ2-5; perhaps TRBD2 as D (6 bases). The DNA end is more similar to TRBJ2-7, so the J call may be wrong. CDR1 is SNHLY and CDR2 is FYNNEI in the germline V gene. The length of the CDR3 is 14 residues. CDR3: CASSDLTGGGEQYF. The CDR3 region has the DNA TGTGCCAGCAGTGACTTGACCGGGGGTGGCGAGCAGTACTTC.

The chain joins TRBV6-5 to TRBJ1-2; tentative D call: TRBD1 (5 bases). The V gene lost 5 bases and the J gene lost 5 bases, with 18 bases spanning the gap. Germline assignment: CDR1 MNHEY and CDR2 SVGAGI. This CDR3 spans 15 amino acids. CDR3 sequence: CASSGGRGKDYGYTF. The CDR3 nucleotides are TGTGCCAGCAGTGGGGGGAGGGGAAAGGATTATGGCTACACCTTC.

This clone was seen once. CDR3 coding DNA: TGTGCCAGCAGCTCGACAGGGAGCTCCTATAATTCACCCCTCCACTTT. This sequence encodes CASSSTGSSYNSPLHF. This rearrangement joins TRBV11-2 to TRBJ1-6; 7 bases agree with TRBD1. J lost 0 bases, V lost 4 bases, and 3 bases had no gene match. This CDR3 is built from 16 residues. The V gene's germline CDR1 is SGHAT and CDR2 FQNNGV.

The CDR3: CASSPAGQGISPLHF. Written as DNA, the CDR3 is TGTGCCAGCAGCCCCGCGGGACAGGGGATTTCACCCCTCCACTTT. The chain couples TRBV7-2 to TRBJ1-6, with 10 bases matching TRBD1. CDR1 is SGHTA and CDR2 is FQGNSA in the germline V gene. The CDR3 has 15 amino acids. V lost 5 bases, J lost 9 bases, and 7 bases stayed unmatched. The full variable domain, with the rest looked up from reference TRBV7-2 and TRBJ1-6, is GAGVSQSPSNKVTEKGKDVELRCDPISGHTALYWYRQSLGQGLEFLIYFQGNSAPDKSGLPSDRFSAERTGGSVSTLTIQRTQQEDSAVYLCASSPAGQGISPLHFGNGTRLTVT.

This clone was counted between two and nine times. The chain recombines TRBV25-1 with TRBJ2-7, with TRBD1 matching 12 bases. The CDR3 spans 15 residues. From germline, CDR1 is MGHDK and CDR2 SYGVNS. The V segment lost 3 bases and the J segment 6 bases; nucleotides outside the gene matches: 6. The CDR3 loop is CASSDPGTGGGEQYF. In DNA, the CDR3 is TGTGCCAGCAGTGACCCTGGGACAGGGGGCGGCGAGCAGTACTTC.

The chain carries TRBV4-1 and TRBJ1-1; D call uncertain. The CDR3 is 14 residues long. Trimming removed 4 bases from V and 4 bases from J, with 13 bases in between. Germline-derived CDR1 and CDR2 are MGHRA and YSYEKL. CDR3 in DNA: TGCGCCAGCAGCCCACGAAACCTAGGCACTGAAGCTTTCTTT. The encoded protein is CASSPRNLGTEAFF.

In its sample, this clone was seen once. The gene calls are TRBV4-2 and TRBJ2-1; TRBD2 matches at 7 bases. This CDR3 spans 16 amino acids. Looked up from germline, CDR1 is LGHNA and CDR2 is YNFKEQ. J gave up 4 bases and V 0 bases, and 6 bases lay outside the gene matches. The DNA for the CDR3 is TGTGCCAGCAGCCAAGAAGGCGGGAGTCTGTACAATGAGCAGTTCTTC. It translates to CASSQEGGSLYNEQFF.

Regarding this clone: The junction shows a germline mismatch at one end, possibly a read error. CDR3 coding DNA: TGTTCCAGCAGCTTAGTGGGACAGGGGAACGGAAAACTGTTTTTT. Encoded protein: CSSSLVGQGNGKLFF. V usage is TRBV7-9 and J usage is TRBJ1-4, with 10 bases matching TRBD1. Germline assignment: CDR1 SEHNR and CDR2 FQNEAQ (reference sequence). The CDR3 is 15 residues long. Combining the CDR3 with reference TRBV7-9 and TRBJ1-4 gives the whole variable domain DTGVSQNPRHKITKRGQNVTFRCDPISEHNRLYWYRQTLGQGPEFLTYFQNEAQLEKSRLLSDRFSAERPKGSFSTLEIQRTEQGDSAMYLCSSSLVGQGNGKLFFGSGTQLSVL.

The gene calls are TRBV5-1 and TRBJ1-3; D possibly corresponds to TRBD1 (6 bases). The V gene lost 2 bases and the J gene lost 0 bases, with 15 bases spanning the gap. The CDR3 extends over 17 amino acids. Germline CDR1 reads SGHRS; CDR2 reads YFSETQ. This chain's CDR3 is CASSLMTGWGSGNTIYF. CDR3 coding DNA: TGCGCCAGCAGCTTAATGACAGGTTGGGGCTCTGGAAACACCATATATTTT.

The sample holds a few counts of this clone. The gene calls are TRBV5-4 and TRBJ2-3; 7 nucleotides align to TRBD1. Per the germline V gene, CDR1 is SGHNT and CDR2 is YYREEE (reference sequence). With 3 bases clipped from V and 0 bases from J, the junction kept 7 bases outside the gene matches. The CDR3 sequence is 16 residues long. CDR3 DNA sequence: TGTGCCAGCAGCTCAGTGACAGGGAGTAGCACAGATACGCAGTATTTT. This gives the protein CASSSVTGSSTDTQYF. The full variable domain, rest sourced from reference TRBV5-4 and TRBJ2-3, is ETGVTQSPTHLIKTRGQQVTLRCSSQSGHNTVSWYQQALGQGPQFIFQYYREEENGRGNFPPRFSGLQFPNYSSELNVNALELDDSALYLCASSSVTGSSTDTQYFGPGTRLTVL.

V and J are TRBV5-4 and TRBJ2-7; D is perhaps TRBD2 (8 bases). V gave up 10 bases and J gave up 2 bases, with 22 bases separating them. Germline V gene data show CDR1 as SGHNT and CDR2 as YYREEE (reference sequence). The length of the CDR3 is 15 residues. CDR3 region: CAAREGQGGTYEQYF. In DNA form, the CDR3 reads TGTGCCGCCCGGGAGGGCCAGGGGGGCACCTACGAGCAGTACTTC.

This clone has more than one count but fewer than ten. The chain has TRBV27 and TRBJ2-1; TRBD2 matches at 10 bases. J was trimmed by 7 bases and V by 6 bases; bases with no gene match: 9. The CDR3 is made up of 15 amino acids. Germline CDR1 is MNHEY and CDR2 is SMNVEV (reference sequence). The CDR3 loop reads CASRSITSGMNEQFF. The CDR3, as DNA: TGTGCCAGCAGGTCTATAACTAGCGGGATGAATGAGCAGTTCTTC.

This clone has only one observation. The V and J genes are TRBV27 and TRBJ1-1, with a possible D match to TRBD1 (6 bases). This CDR3 is built from 15 residues. From germline, CDR1 is MNHEY and CDR2 SMNVEV (reference sequence). V lost 3 bases to trimming and J lost 0 bases, with 11 bases between them. CDR3 sequence reads: CASSFTGLMNTEAFF. CDR3 nucleotide sequence: TGTGCCAGCAGTTTCACAGGGTTGATGAACACTGAAGCTTTCTTT.

The chain combines TRBV4-3 with TRBJ1-2; a possible D gene is TRBD1 (6 bases). The CDR3 extends over 13 amino acids. Germline CDR1 is LGHNA and CDR2 is YSLEER. V lost 1 base and J lost 7, with 10 bases in between. The CDR3 is CASSQGQVGGYTF. CDR3 nucleotide sequence: TGCGCCAGCAGCCAAGGACAGGTCGGTGGCTACACCTTC.

This clone was found once. The V gene is TRBV7-2, the J gene TRBJ2-3; D is undetermined. The V gene lost 1 base and the J gene lost 6 bases, with 8 bases spanning the gap. The CDR3 spans 13 residues. Germline V gene lookup returns CDR1 SGHTA and CDR2 FQGNSA. CDR3 in DNA: TGTGCCAGCAGCTTAGAGAGTTTGGATACGCAGTATTTT. It encodes CASSLESLDTQYF.

This clone came up once. CDR3 bases: TGTGCCTGGAGTGTAGGACAGGGCGGAATCTACACCTTC. Residues: CAWSVGQGGIYTF. This chain uses TRBV30 with TRBJ1-2; TRBD1 matches at 8 bases. The CDR3 has 13 residues. The germline CDR1 and CDR2 sequences are GTSNPN and SVGIG (reference sequence). V shed 0 bases and J 10 bases; nucleotides not matched to a gene: 7.

The V gene is TRBV5-1, the J gene TRBJ2-2; no reliable D call. V lost 2 bases, J lost 2 bases, and 7 bases lay in between. CDR3 length: 14 amino acids. Germline-derived CDR1 and CDR2 are SGHRS and YFSETQ. The DNA for the CDR3 is TGCGCCAGCAGCTTTTCAGGAAACACCGGGGAGCTGTTTTTT. Residues: CASSFSGNTGELFF.

This clone was detected only a few times. The genes are TRBV27 and TRBJ2-7; weak D call: TRBD2 (5 bases). CDR1 and CDR2 (germline): MNHEY, SMNVEV (reference sequence). V lost 6 bases and J lost 3, with 12 bases in between. This CDR3 has 13 residues. CDR3 coding DNA: TGTGCCAGCAGAGTACCGGGGATCTACGAGCAGTACTTC. Protein: CASRVPGIYEQYF.

This clone occurred a few times. V usage is TRBV5-6 and J usage is TRBJ1-4; 9 nucleotides line up with TRBD1. V gave up 3 bases and J gave up 2 bases; unmatched junction bases: 8. CDR1 and CDR2 (germline): SGHDT, YYEEEE. The CDR3 sequence is 17 residues long. The CDR3 is CASSSGQGRATNEKLFF. The DNA of the CDR3 is TGTGCCAGCAGCTCCGGACAGGGGCGGGCGACTAATGAAAAACTGTTTTTT. Full variable domain (missing parts from reference TRBV5-6 and TRBJ1-4): DAGVTQSPTHLIKTRGQQVTLRCSPKSGHDTVSWYQQALGQGPQFIFQYYEEEERQRGNFPDRFSGHQFPNYSSELNVNALLLGDSALYLCASSSGQGRATNEKLFFGSGTQLSVL.

The chain joins TRBV29-1 to TRBJ2-7; 8 nucleotides align to TRBD2. The CDR3 contains 13 residues. V shed 8 bases and J 1 base; nucleotides not matched to a gene: 7. Germline V gene data show CDR1 as SQVTM and CDR2 as ANQGSEA. CDR3 amino acids: CSTSGGASYEQYF. The CDR3 DNA is TGCAGCACCTCGGGGGGGGCATCCTACGAGCAGTACTTC.

The rearrangement uses TRBV19 and TRBJ2-2; D is possibly TRBD2 (6 bases). CDR1 and CDR2 (germline): LNHDA, SQIVND (reference sequence). This CDR3 region has 16 residues. The V and J ends lost 4 bases and 5 bases respectively, with 17 bases between them. The CDR3 nucleotides read TGTGCCAGTAGTAGGGGGGAGGAGGTTGGGACCGGGGAGCTGTTTTTT. Protein product: CASSRGEEVGTGELFF. The whole variable domain, filled in from reference TRBV19 and TRBJ2-2, reads DGGITQSPKYLFRKEGQNVTLSCEQNLNHDAMYWYRQDPGQGLRLIYYSQIVNDFQKGDIAEGYSVSREKKESFPLTVTSAQKNPTAFYLCASSRGEEVGTGELFFGEGSRLTVL.